This TCR beta chain comes out of a study of blood T cell repertoires in COVID-19. Study at large: PBMCs, B-cell-depleted T cells, or T cells were the source of the cDNA or gDNA that made up the material.

Assignments of participants to cohorts depended upon their own reported clinical history. Exposed volunteers were people who met a COVID-19 case within 2 weeks before study entry. Assay used: immunoSEQ multiplex PCR; TCRdb lists only in-frame clones, some missing. The sample has 220,000 or so clones, about 90% seen once. This sequence originates from a man in his fifties who had been exposed to COVID-19. The specimen sequenced was PBMCs or T cells enriched from blood (not recorded which).

CDR3 protein: CASSHARDSFTDTQYF. The CDR3 DNA reads as TGTGCCAGCTCCCACGCCCGGGACAGCTTCACAGATACGCAGTATTTT. The rearrangement uses TRBV2 and TRBJ2-3; TRBD1 aligns across 7 bases. Germline V gene lookup returns CDR1 SNHLY and CDR2 FYNNEI. Unmatched junction bases numbered 13, after V lost 8 bases and J lost 2 bases. The CDR3 loop spans 16 amino acids.